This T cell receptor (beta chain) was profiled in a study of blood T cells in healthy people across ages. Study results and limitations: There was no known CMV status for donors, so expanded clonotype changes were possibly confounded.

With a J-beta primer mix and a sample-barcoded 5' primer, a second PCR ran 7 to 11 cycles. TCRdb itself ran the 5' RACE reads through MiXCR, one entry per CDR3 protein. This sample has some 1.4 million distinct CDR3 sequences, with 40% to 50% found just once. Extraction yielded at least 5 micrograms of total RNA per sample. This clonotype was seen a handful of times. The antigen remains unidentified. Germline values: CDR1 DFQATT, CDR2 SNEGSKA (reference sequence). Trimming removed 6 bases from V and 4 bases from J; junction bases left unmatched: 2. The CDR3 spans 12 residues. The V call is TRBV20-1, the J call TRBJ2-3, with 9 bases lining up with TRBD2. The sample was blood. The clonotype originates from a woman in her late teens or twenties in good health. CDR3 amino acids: CSARTSADTQYF. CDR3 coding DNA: TGCAGTGCAAGGACTAGCGCAGATACGCAGTATTTT.